The sequence of this T cell receptor (beta chain) was determined in a study of CD8 T cells in Susac syndrome (dated by TCRdb to between 2019 and 2020). As for the study more broadly: Repertoire sequencing was used to test whether CD8+ T cell activation and differentiation in Susac syndrome was antigen driven. The study compared CD8+ T cell repertoire clonality among 12 healthy donors, about 14 Susac syndrome patients and fewer than 19 multiple sclerosis patients. The full study reports these points: The TCR sequencing and HLA analysis was acknowledged to have included a relatively small number of individuals.

RNA was extracted using the RNeasy kit, and about 0.5 to 1 ug of the RNA was reverse transcribed with random hexamers. TCR beta CDR3 regions were amplified with the immunoSEQ multiplex PCR assay covering 54 Vbeta and 13 Jbeta segments. To correct PCR amplification bias, a synthetic template baseline was used for both primer optimization and computational correction. Per the original workflow: Reads were assigned to V, D and J genes according to IMGT and analyzed in immunoSEQ Analyzer, with only productive sequences retained. To calculate clonality, Shannon entropy was normalized by log2 of the number of productive unique sequences and then subtracted from one. For each patient and control, public and private clones were evaluated among the 100 most prevalent clones. Clones were defined as Susac-specific if absent from the healthy and MS cohorts, from around 1,100 published viral clones and from other ImmuneACCESS disease sequences. TCRdb redid the processing of the public reads, applying fastp at Q25 and MiXCR, and retained in-frame beta chains. Rows are unified per CDR3 protein, each entry keeping the most common DNA and genes. The V and J calls were not made by the authors but by TCRdb's processing. The sample profile shows about 430,000 distinct CDR3 sequences; more than 80% of them were found once. 0.09% to 0.15% of the sample is in the top ten clones.

In the case of this clonotype: Its antigen is currently not known. The input lacks base qualities; no much larger clone sits a single base away.

High-throughput TCR beta sequencing profiled peripheral blood CD8+ and CD4+ T cells from healthy donors, Susac syndrome patients and multiple sclerosis patients. The multiple sclerosis controls were treatment-naive patients whose relapsing-remitting disease, either stable or active, fulfilled the revised McDonald criteria. CD8+ TEMRA cells were enriched by FACS, while bulk CD8+ and CD4+ T cells were purified by magnetic negative isolation. Blood was drawn into EDTA tubes, processed within 24 hours, and PBMCs were isolated by density gradient centrifugation. PBMCs intended for TCR sequencing were cryopreserved in liquid nitrogen and thawed later in a water bath at 37 degrees C. The sorted or isolated CD4+, CD8+ and CD8+ TEMRA cells had a purity of 90% or higher. The germline V gene provides CDR1 MRHNA and CDR2 SNTAGT. From the cysteine up to the phenylalanine, the CDR3 has a length of 16 residues. Only the CDR3 portion is preserved as DNA: 48 bases, with reading frame beginning at the first base. The germline ends are 14 bases apart after V is trimmed by 1 base and J by 2 bases.

Sequenced input: CD8+ T cells from PBMCs. The origin of this receptor is a human donor with multiple sclerosis. The sequence is built from TRBV6-4 and TRBJ1-2, with a weak D call of TRBD1 (5 bases match). The CDR3 amino acid sequence is: CASSDLMTVENYGYTF. Read as DNA, the sequence is TGTGCCAGCAGTGACTTAATGACAGTTGAAAACTATGGCTACACCTTC.